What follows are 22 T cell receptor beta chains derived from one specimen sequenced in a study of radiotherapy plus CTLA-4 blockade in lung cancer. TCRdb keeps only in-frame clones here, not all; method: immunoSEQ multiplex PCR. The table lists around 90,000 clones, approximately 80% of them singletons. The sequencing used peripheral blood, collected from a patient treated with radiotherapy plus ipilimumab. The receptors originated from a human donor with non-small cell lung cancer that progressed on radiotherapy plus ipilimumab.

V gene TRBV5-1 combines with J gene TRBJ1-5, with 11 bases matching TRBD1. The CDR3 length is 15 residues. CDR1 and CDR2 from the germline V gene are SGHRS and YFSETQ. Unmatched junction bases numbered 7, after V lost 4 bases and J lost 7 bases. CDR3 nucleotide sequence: TGCGCCAGCAGCATGGGACAGGGGGGAGAACAGCCCCAGCATTTT. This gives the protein CASSMGQGGEQPQHF.

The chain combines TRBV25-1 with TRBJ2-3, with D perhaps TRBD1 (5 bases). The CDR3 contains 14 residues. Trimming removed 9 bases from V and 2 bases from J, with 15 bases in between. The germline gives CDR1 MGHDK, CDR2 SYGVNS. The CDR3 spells CARHQTAYTDTQYF. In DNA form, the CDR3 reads TGTGCCAGACACCAGACAGCCTACACAGATACGCAGTATTTT.

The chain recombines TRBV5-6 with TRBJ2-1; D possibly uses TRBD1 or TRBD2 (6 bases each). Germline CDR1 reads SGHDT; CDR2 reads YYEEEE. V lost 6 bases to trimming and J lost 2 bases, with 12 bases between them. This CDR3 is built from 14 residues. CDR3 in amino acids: CASTPGAPYNEQFF. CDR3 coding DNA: TGTGCCAGCACCCCGGGGGCCCCCTACAATGAGCAGTTCTTC.

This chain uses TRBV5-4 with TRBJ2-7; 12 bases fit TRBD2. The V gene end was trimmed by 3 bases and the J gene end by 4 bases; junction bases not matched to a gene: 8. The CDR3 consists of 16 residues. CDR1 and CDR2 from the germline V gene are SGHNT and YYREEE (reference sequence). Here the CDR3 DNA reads TGTGCCAGCAGCTCCGCCCTAGCGGGAGGGCCGTACGAGCAGTACTTC. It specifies CASSSALAGGPYEQYF. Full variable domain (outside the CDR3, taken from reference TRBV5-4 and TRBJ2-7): ETGVTQSPTHLIKTRGQQVTLRCSSQSGHNTVSWYQQALGQGPQFIFQYYREEENGRGNFPPRFSGLQFPNYSSELNVNALELDDSALYLCASSSALAGGPYEQYFGPGTRLTVT.

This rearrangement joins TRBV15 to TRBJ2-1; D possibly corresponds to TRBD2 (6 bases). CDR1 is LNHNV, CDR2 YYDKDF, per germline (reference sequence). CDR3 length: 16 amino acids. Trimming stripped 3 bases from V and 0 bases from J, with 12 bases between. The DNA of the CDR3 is TGTGCCACCAGCAGGTCTAGCGAGCTCTCCTACAATGAGCAGTTCTTC. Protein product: CATSRSSELSYNEQFF.

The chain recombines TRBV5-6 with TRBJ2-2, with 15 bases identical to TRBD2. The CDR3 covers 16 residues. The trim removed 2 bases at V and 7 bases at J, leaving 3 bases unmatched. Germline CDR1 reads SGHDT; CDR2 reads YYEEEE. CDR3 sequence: CASSFGGLAGGGELFF. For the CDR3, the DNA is TGTGCCAGCAGCTTTGGGGGACTAGCGGGAGGCGGGGAGCTGTTTTTT.

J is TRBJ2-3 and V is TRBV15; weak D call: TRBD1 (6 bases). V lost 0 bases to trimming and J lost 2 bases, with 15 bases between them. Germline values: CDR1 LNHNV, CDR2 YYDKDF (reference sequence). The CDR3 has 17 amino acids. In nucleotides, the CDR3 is TGTGCCACCAGCAGAGAAGGGCAGGGGTATATCACAGATACGCAGTATTTT. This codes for CATSREGQGYITDTQYF.

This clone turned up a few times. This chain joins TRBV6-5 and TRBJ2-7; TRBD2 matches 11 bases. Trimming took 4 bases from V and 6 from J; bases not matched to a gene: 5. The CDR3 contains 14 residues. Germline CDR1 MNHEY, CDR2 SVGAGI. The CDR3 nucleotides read TGTGCCAGCAGTTTACTAGCGGGGGCTGGCGAGCAGTACTTC. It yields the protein CASSLLAGAGEQYF.

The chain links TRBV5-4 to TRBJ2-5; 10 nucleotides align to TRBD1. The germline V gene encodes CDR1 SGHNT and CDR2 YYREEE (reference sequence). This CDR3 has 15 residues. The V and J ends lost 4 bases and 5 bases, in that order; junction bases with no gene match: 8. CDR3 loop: CASSTGQGSGETQYF. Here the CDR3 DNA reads TGTGCCAGCAGCACGGGACAGGGGTCAGGGGAGACCCAGTACTTC.

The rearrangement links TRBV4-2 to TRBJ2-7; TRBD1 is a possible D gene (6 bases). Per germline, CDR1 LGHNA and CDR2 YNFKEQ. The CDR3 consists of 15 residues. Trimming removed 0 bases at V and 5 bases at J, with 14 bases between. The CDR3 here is CASSQESNRENEQYF. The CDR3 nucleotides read TGTGCCAGCAGCCAAGAAAGTAACAGGGAAAACGAGCAGTACTTC.

CDR3 sequence reads: CASRQSGTGSNEKLFF. The CDR3 nucleotides are TGTGCCAGCAGGCAAAGCGGGACAGGAAGTAATGAAAAACTGTTTTTT. The chain carries TRBV7-9 and TRBJ1-4; TRBD1 matches at 8 bases. J was trimmed by 4 bases and V by 6 bases; bases with no gene match: 10. From germline, CDR1 is SEHNR and CDR2 FQNEAQ (reference sequence). This CDR3 is built from 16 residues.

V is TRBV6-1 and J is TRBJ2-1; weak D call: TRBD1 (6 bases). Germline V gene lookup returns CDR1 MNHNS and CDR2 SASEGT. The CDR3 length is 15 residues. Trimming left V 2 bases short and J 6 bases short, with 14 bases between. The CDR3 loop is CASSEWLQGSNEQFF. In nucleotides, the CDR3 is TGTGCCAGCAGTGAATGGCTACAGGGTAGCAATGAGCAGTTCTTC.

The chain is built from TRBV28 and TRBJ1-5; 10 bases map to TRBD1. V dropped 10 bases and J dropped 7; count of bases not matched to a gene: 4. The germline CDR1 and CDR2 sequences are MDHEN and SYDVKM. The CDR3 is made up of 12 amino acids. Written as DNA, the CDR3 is TGTGCCATTCGGACAGGGGGGCAGCCCCAGCATTTT. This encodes CAIRTGGQPQHF.

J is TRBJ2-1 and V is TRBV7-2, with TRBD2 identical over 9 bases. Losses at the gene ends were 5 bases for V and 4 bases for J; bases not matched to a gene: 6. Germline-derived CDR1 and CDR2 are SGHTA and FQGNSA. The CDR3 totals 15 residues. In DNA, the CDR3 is TGTGCCAGCAGCGCAGGTAGCGGGAGATACAATGAGCAGTTCTTC. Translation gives CASSAGSGRYNEQFF.

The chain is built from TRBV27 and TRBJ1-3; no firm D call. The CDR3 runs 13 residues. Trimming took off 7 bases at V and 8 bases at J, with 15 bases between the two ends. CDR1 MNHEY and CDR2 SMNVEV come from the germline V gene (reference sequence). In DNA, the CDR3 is TGTGCCAGCACACTCCAGAGAGCGGACACCATATATTTT. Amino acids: CASTLQRADTIYF.

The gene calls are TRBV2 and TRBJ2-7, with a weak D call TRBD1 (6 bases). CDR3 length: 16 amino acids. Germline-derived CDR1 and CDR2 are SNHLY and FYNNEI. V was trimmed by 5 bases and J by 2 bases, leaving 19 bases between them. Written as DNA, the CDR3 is TGTGCCAGCAGTTCCCGGCAGGGGCAGACTACCTACGAGCAGTACTTC. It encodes CASSSRQGQTTYEQYF.

The CDR3 nucleotides are TGTGCCAGCAGAGCGGGAGGGAGCTCCTACGAGCAGTACTTC. Amino acids: CASRAGGSSYEQYF. The V call is TRBV11-3, the J call TRBJ2-7; 10 bases line up with TRBD2. The V and J ends lost 6 bases and 0 bases, in that order; junction bases with no gene match: 2. Germline lookup yields CDR1 SGHNT and CDR2 YENEEA. This CDR3 contains 14 residues.

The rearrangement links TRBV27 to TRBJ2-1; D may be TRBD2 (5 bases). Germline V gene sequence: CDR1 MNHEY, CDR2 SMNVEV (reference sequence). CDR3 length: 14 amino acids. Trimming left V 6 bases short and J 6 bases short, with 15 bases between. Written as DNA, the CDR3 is TGTGCCAGCAGACCCGGAGGCACGTGCAATGAGCAGTTCTTC. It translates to CASRPGGTCNEQFF.

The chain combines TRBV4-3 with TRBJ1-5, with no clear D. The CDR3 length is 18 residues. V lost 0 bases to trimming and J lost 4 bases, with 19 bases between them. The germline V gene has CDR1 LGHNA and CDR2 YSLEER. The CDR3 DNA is TGCGCCAGCAGCCAAGATCCCCATGGCACCGCACCGAATCAGCCCCAGCATTTT. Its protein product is CASSQDPHGTAPNQPQHF.

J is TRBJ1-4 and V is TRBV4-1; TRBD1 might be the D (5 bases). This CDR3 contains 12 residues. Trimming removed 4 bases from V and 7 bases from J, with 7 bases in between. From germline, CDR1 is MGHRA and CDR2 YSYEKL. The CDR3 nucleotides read TGCGCCAGCAGCCTCCAGGGTGAAAAACTGTTTTTT. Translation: CASSLQGEKLFF.

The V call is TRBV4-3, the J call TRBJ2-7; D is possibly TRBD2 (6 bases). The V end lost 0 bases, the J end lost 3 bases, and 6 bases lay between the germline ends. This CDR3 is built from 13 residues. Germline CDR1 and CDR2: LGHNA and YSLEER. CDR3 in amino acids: CASSQEGGYEQYF. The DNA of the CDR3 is TGCGCCAGCAGCCAAGAGGGGGGCTACGAGCAGTACTTC.

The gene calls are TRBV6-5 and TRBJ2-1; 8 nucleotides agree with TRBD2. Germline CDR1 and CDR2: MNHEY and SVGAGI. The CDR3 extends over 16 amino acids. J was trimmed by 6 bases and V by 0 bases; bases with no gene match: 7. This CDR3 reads CASSYSPGLVSNEQFF. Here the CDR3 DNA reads TGTGCCAGCAGTTACTCCCCGGGACTAGTGAGCAATGAGCAGTTCTTC.